One sample yielded the 16 T cell receptor beta chains listed below, sequenced in a study of human T cells and chemical hapten exposure. Each CDR3 protein gets one entry after TCRdb re-called the RACE reads with MiXCR. The sample includes fewer than 70,000 distinct CDR3 sequences, around 7% of them seen just once. Time point here: pre-sensitization, week 0. Noted treatment: therapeutic diphenylcyclopropenone sensitization with weekly scalp DPC. Here the sequenced sample was whole blood, taken in connection with sensitization to the hapten diphenylcyclopropenone (DPC). The source is a woman between 25 and 40 years old with alopecia areata. Some clones in this sample may be carry-over from other donors' samples.

This clonotype was observed many times. The genes are TRBV18 and TRBJ2-5, with D maybe TRBD1 (5 bases). Per germline, CDR1 KGHSH and CDR2 LQKENI. The CDR3 consists of 13 residues. V was shortened by 5 bases and J by 2 bases, with 9 bases between the two germline ends. As DNA, the CDR3 is TGTGCCAGCTCAGTTAGGACACAAGAGACCCAGTACTTC. Its translation: CASSVRTQETQYF.

This clonotype has a handful of counts. The rearrangement joins TRBV12-3 or TRBV12-4 to TRBJ1-5; a weak D match, TRBD1 (5 bases). CDR3 length: 17 amino acids. V shed 5 bases and J shed 0 bases, with 17 bases lying between them. CDR3 residues: CASSLEFRQGSNQPQHF. CDR3 bases: TGTGCCAGCAGTCTGGAGTTTAGGCAGGGTAGCAATCAGCCCCAGCATTTT.

The sample holds many counts of this clonotype. The rearrangement uses TRBV28 and TRBJ1-1; D gene uncertain. Germline assignment: CDR1 MDHEN and CDR2 SYDVKM. The CDR3 is 14 amino acids. V was trimmed by 4 bases and J by 5 bases, leaving 14 bases between them. CDR3 sequence: CASSYPARETEAFF. Written as DNA, the CDR3 is TGTGCCAGCAGTTACCCCGCCCGAGAGACTGAAGCTTTCTTT. The complete variable domain, with remaining parts taken from reference TRBV28 and TRBJ1-1, reads DVKVTQSSRYLVKRTGEKVFLECVQDMDHENMFWYRQDPGLGLRLIYFSYDVKMKEKGDIPEGYSVSREKKERFSLILESASTNQTSMYLCASSYPARETEAFFGQGTRLTVV.

This clonotype occurred many times. The chain employs TRBV5-8 and TRBJ2-7; TRBD2 matches 7 bases. Germline values: CDR1 SGHTS, CDR2 YDEGEE. V lost 4 bases and J lost 7; bases outside the gene matches: 14. There are 15 residues in the CDR3. The CDR3 bases are TGTGCCAGCAGCCGGGGTGCCAGCGGGGTCATGGAGCAGTACTTC. It yields the protein CASSRGASGVMEQYF.

This clonotype has a handful of counts. CDR3 protein: CASSLAGQGGDYGYTF. CDR3 bases: TGTGCCAGCAGCTTAGCGGGACAGGGTGGCGACTATGGCTACACCTTC. The chain carries TRBV13 and TRBJ1-2, with 9 bases lining up with TRBD1. CDR1 and CDR2 from the germline V gene are PRHDT and FYEKMQ (reference sequence). There are 16 residues in the CDR3. Losses at the gene ends were 1 base for V and 3 bases for J; bases not matched to a gene: 6. The full variable domain, rest sourced from reference TRBV13 and TRBJ1-2, is AAGVIQSPRHLIKEKRETATLKCYPIPRHDTVYWYQQGPGQDPQFLISFYEKMQSDKGSIPDRFSAQQFSDYHSELNMSSLELGDSALYFCASSLAGQGGDYGYTFGSGTRLTVV.

This clonotype was observed many times. The chain employs TRBV6-1 and TRBJ2-6, with D maybe TRBD2 (5 bases). The CDR3 is 13 residues long. Deletions cut 6 bases from V and 9 bases from J, with 12 bases between. Germline CDR1 MNHNS, CDR2 SASEGT. The CDR3 loop is CASRGEGVNVLTF. The CDR3 DNA reads as TGTGCCAGCAGGGGAGAGGGTGTCAACGTCCTGACTTTC.

This clonotype was seen at least ten times. J is TRBJ2-5 and V is TRBV6-6; a weak D match, TRBD1 (6 bases). CDR1 is MNHNY and CDR2 is SVGAGI in the germline V gene (reference sequence). This CDR3 has 14 amino acids. Trimming removed 6 bases at V and 3 bases at J, with 14 bases between. CDR3 protein: CASRQSQGKETQYF. DNA for the CDR3: TGTGCCAGCAGACAATCGCAGGGGAAAGAGACCCAGTACTTC.

This clonotype was recorded many times. The CDR3 reads CSAREQYGTDTQYF. CDR3 nucleotides: TGCAGTGCTAGAGAGCAGTATGGCACAGATACGCAGTATTTT. The V gene is TRBV20-1, the J gene TRBJ2-3; no firm D call. V lost 0 bases and J 1 base, leaving 8 bases between the germline ends. This CDR3 comprises 14 residues. Germline V gene lookup returns CDR1 DFQATT and CDR2 SNEGSKA (reference sequence).

This clonotype was picked up many times. The chain joins TRBV6-6 to TRBJ1-1; 10 nucleotides match TRBD1. Looked up from germline, CDR1 is MNHNY and CDR2 is SVGAGI (reference sequence). J gave up 6 bases and V 11 bases, and 6 bases lay outside the gene matches. The CDR3 length is 12 residues. The CDR3 region has the DNA TGTGCCCTGGGACAGGGGACGGCTGAAGCTTTCTTT. As protein: CALGQGTAEAFF.

At least ten counts were recorded for this clonotype. The chain employs TRBV6-6 and TRBJ2-5; D is undetermined. Germline V gene lookup returns CDR1 MNHNY and CDR2 SVGAGI (reference sequence). The V end was cut by 2 bases, the J end by 4 bases, with 8 bases between. The CDR3 consists of 13 residues. In nucleotides, the CDR3 is TGTGCCAGCAGTTACAACCGAGGAGAGACCCAGTACTTC. It codes for CASSYNRGETQYF.

This clonotype was picked up many times. The gene calls are TRBV7-2 and TRBJ2-2, with a weak D call TRBD1 (5 bases). CDR3 size: 13 residues. Trimming removed 5 bases at V and 10 bases at J, with 14 bases between. The germline gives CDR1 SGHTA, CDR2 FQGNSA. This CDR3 is CASSLLQDTELFF. In DNA, the CDR3 is TGTGCCAGCAGCCTACTACAGGACACGGAGCTGTTTTTT.

This clonotype has ten or more counts. The chain has TRBV24-1 and TRBJ2-2; 7 bases align to TRBD1. With 7 bases clipped from V and 3 bases from J, the junction kept 7 bases outside the gene matches. CDR1 is KGHDR and CDR2 is SFDVKD in the germline V gene. This CDR3 contains 15 residues. The CDR3 nucleotides read TGTGCCACCAGCCCTACAGGGGTGGACACCGGGGAGCTGTTTTTT. It translates to CATSPTGVDTGELFF.

The CDR3 protein is CASRTTGAGNTIYF. The CDR3 nucleotides are TGTGCCAGTAGGACGACAGGGGCAGGAAACACCATATATTTT. The chain has TRBV19 and TRBJ1-3; 8 bases agree with TRBD1. Germline trimming cut 6 bases from V and 4 bases from J; bases unmatched to any gene: 5. Per the germline V gene, CDR1 is LNHDA and CDR2 is SQIVND (reference sequence). This CDR3 has 14 residues.

The chain couples TRBV3-1 to TRBJ1-4, with a possible D match to TRBD1 (6 bases). Trimming removed 2 bases at V and 13 bases at J, with 23 bases between. Germline V gene lookup returns CDR1 LGHDT and CDR2 YNNKEL (reference sequence). This CDR3 contains 16 residues. CDR3 bases: TGTGCCAGCAGCCAAAGGTTCGTGGGGGCCGGGGTCGGACTGTTTTTT. It encodes CASSQRFVGAGVGLFF.

This clonotype was seen at least ten times. The chain joins TRBV20-1 to TRBJ1-4; TRBD1 agrees at 9 bases. V shed 0 bases, J shed 7 bases, and the junction held 6 bases outside the gene matches. Germline assignment: CDR1 DFQATT and CDR2 SNEGSKA (reference sequence). The CDR3 totals 15 residues. CDR3 in DNA: TGCAGTGCTAGAGATCAAGAGACAGGGGGTGAAAAACTGTTTTTT. The encoded protein is CSARDQETGGEKLFF.

This clonotype was counted at least ten times. The genes are TRBV7-9 and TRBJ2-5; D is unresolved. CDR1 is SEHNR, CDR2 FQNEAQ, per germline (reference sequence). The CDR3 totals 14 residues. The ends were cut back, 4 bases at V and 0 bases at J, with 9 bases in the middle. CDR3 amino acids: CASSYRTDQETQYF. The CDR3 nucleotides read TGTGCCAGCAGCTACCGTACGGACCAAGAGACCCAGTACTTC.